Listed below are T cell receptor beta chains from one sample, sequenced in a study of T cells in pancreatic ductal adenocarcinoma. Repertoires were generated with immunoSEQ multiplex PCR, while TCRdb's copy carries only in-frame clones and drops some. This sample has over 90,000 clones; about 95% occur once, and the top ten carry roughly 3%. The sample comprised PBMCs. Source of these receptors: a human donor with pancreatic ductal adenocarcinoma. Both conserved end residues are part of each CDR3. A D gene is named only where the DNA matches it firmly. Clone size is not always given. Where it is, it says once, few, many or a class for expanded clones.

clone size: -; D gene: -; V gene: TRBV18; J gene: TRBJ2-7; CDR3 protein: CASSPLDGSGEQYF; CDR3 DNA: TGTGCCAGCTCACCACTCGACGGGAGTGGCGAGCAGTACTTC
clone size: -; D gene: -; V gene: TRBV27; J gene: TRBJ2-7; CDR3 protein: CASSLRYEQYF; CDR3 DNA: TGTGCCAGCAGTTTACGCTACGAGCAGTACTTC
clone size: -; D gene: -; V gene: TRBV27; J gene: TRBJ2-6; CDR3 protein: CASSFGQSGANVLTF; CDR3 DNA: TGTGCCAGCAGTTTCGGACAGTCTGGGGCCAACGTCCTGACTTTC
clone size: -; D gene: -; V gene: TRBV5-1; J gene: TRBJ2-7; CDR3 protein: CASSLSWENEQYF; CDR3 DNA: TGCGCCAGCAGCTTGTCTTGGGAGAACGAGCAGTACTTC
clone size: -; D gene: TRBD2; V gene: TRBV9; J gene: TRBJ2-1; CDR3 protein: CASSVGSGSSYEQFF; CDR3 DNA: TGTGCCAGCAGCGTAGGGAGCGGGAGTAGCTATGAGCAGTTCTTC
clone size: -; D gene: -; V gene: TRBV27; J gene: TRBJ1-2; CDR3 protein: CASSLAPSVGYTF; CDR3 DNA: TGTGCCAGCAGTTTAGCCCCCTCAGTCGGCTACACCTTC
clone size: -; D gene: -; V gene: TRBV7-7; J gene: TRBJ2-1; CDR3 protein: CASSLSNGEDNEQFF; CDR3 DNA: TGTGCCAGCAGCTTATCGAACGGGGAGGACAATGAGCAGTTCTTC
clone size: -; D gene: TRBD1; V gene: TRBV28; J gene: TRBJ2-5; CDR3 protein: CASSPRTGGVWTQYF; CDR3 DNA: TGTGCCAGCAGTCCGCGGACAGGGGGCGTCTGGACCCAGTACTTC
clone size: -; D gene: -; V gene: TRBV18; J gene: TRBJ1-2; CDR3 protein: CASSPSTAGYGYTF; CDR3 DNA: TGTGCCAGCTCACCCTCGACAGCCGGCTATGGCTACACCTTC
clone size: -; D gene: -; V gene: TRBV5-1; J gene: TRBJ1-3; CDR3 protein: CASSLGQVASGNTIYF; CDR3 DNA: TGCGCCAGCAGCTTGGGTCAGGTGGCTTCTGGAAACACCATATATTTT
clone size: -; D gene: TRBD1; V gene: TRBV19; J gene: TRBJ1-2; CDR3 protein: CASSIAAGGAYGYTF; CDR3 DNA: TGTGCCAGTAGTATCGCGGCAGGGGGCGCCTATGGCTACACCTTC
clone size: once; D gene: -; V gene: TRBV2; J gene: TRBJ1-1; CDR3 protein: CAGQQDRDTEAFF; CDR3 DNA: TGTGCCGGACAACAGGATAGGGACACTGAAGCTTTCTTT
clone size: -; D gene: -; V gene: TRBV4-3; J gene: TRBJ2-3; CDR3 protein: CASSQESSGTQYF; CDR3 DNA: TGCGCCAGCAGCCAAGAGTCATCGGGTACGCAGTATTTT
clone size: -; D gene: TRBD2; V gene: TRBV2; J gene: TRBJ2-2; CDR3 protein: CASSQTSPPGELFF; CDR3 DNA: TGTGCCAGCAGTCAGACTAGCCCTCCCGGGGAGCTGTTTTTT
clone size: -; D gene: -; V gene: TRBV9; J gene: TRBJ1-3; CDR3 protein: CASSQGYSGNTIYF; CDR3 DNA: TGTGCCAGCAGCCAGGGTTACTCTGGAAACACCATATATTTT
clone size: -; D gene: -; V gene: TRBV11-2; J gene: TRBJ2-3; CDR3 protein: CASSSVGDTDTQYF; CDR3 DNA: TGTGCCAGCAGCTCAGTGGGAGACACAGATACGCAGTATTTT
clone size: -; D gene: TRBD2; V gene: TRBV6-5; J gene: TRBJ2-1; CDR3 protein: CASSKTSGIYNEQFF; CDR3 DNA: TGTGCCAGCAGTAAAACTAGCGGGATATACAATGAGCAGTTCTTC
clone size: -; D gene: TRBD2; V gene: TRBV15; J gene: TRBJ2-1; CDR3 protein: CATSRTGTSGYNEQFF; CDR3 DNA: TGTGCCACCAGCAGAACCGGGACTAGCGGGTACAATGAGCAGTTCTTC
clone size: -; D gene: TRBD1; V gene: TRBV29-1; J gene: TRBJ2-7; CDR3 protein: CSVGQSYEQYF; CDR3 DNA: TGCAGCGTGGGACAGTCCTACGAGCAGTACTTC
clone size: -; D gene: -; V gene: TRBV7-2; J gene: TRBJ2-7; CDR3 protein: CASSLTRRGYEQYF; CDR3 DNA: TGTGCCAGCAGCTTGACCCGGAGGGGTTACGAGCAGTACTTC
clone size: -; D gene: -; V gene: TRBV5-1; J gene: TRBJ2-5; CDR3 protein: CASSSTTSRETQYF; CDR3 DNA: TGCGCCAGCAGCTCTACCACTAGCCGGGAGACCCAGTACTTC
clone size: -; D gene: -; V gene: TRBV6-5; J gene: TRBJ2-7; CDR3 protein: CASSAGQSYEQYF; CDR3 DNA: TGTGCCAGCAGTGCTGGACAGTCCTACGAGCAGTACTTC
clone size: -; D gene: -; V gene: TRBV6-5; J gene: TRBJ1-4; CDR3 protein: CASSTRQATNEKLFF; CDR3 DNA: TGTGCCAGCAGTACGAGACAGGCAACTAATGAAAAACTGTTTTTT
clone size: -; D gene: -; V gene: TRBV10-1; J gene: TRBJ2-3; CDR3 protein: CASSYRDISTDTQYF; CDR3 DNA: TGCGCCAGCAGTTACCGGGACATTAGCACAGATACGCAGTATTTT
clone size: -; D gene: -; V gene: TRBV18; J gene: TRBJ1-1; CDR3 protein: CASSLRPGHPNTEAFF; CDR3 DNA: TGTGCCAGCTCACTTAGACCGGGACACCCGAACACTGAAGCTTTCTTT
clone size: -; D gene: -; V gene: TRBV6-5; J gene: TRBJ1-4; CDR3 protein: CASSDRGVNEKLFF; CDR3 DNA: TGTGCCAGCAGCGATCGGGGGGTGAATGAAAAACTGTTTTTT
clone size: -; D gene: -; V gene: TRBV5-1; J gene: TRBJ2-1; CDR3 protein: CASRTGQTADEQFF; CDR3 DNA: TGCGCCAGCAGGACGGGACAAACGGCGGATGAGCAGTTCTTC
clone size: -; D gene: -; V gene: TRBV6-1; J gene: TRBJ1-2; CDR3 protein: CASSERGNYGGYTF; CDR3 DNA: TGTGCCAGCAGTGAAAGGGGAAACTATGGAGGCTACACCTTC
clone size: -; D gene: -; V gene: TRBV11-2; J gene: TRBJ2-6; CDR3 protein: CASSPQPGAGANVLTF; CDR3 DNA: TGTGCCAGCAGCCCCCAGCCAGGGGCTGGGGCCAACGTCCTGACTTTC
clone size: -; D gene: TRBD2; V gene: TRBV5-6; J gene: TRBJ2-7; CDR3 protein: CASSFSPGLAGGREQYF; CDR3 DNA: TGTGCCAGCAGCTTTTCCCCGGGACTAGCGGGAGGAAGGGAGCAGTACTTC
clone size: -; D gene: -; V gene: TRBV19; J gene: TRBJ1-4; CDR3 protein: CASISRGREKLFF; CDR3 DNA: TGTGCCAGTATTTCGCGGGGAAGGGAAAAACTGTTTTTT
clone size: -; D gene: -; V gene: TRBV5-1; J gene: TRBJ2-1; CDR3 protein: CASSGQGMGNEQFF; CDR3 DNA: TGCGCCAGCAGCGGCCAGGGAATGGGTAATGAGCAGTTCTTC
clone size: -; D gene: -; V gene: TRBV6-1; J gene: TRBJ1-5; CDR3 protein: CASSQGLGNQPQHF; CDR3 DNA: TGTGCCAGCAGTCAGGGTCTGGGCAATCAGCCCCAGCATTTT
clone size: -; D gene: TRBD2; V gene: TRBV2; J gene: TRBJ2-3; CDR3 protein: CASSEGREQDTQYF; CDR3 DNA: TGTGCCAGCAGCGAGGGGCGGGAGCAAGATACGCAGTATTTT
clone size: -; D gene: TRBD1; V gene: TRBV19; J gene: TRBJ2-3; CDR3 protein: CASSTRQGSADTQYF; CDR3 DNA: TGTGCCAGTAGTACGAGACAGGGATCGGCAGATACGCAGTATTTT
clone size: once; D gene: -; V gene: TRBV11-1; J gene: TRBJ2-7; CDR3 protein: CASSRHPTGTWSAEQYF; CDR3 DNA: TGTGCCAGCAGCCGCCACCCAACAGGGACCTGGTCTGCAGAGCAGTACTTC
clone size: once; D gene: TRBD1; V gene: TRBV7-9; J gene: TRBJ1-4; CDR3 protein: CASSRTGQTTNEKLFF; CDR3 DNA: TGTGCCAGCAGCCGGACAGGACAGACAACTAATGAAAAACTGTTTTTT
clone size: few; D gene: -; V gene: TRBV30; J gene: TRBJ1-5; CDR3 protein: CAWSGLNLNQPQHF; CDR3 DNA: TGTGCCTGGAGTGGGCTTAATTTGAATCAGCCCCAGCATTTT
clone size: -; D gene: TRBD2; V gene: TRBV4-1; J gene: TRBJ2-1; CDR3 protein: CASSQGLAGPPQRYYEQFF; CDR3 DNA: TGCGCCAGCAGCCAAGGACTAGCGGGGCCACCCCAGAGATATTATGAGCAGTTCTTC
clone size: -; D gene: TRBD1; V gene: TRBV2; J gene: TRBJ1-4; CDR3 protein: CASKETGGLEKLFF; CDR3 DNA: TGTGCCAGTAAAGAGACAGGGGGCTTAGAAAAACTGTTTTTT
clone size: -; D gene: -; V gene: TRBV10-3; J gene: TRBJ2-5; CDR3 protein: CAISPAGTQETQYF; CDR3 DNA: TGTGCCATCAGCCCGGCAGGGACTCAAGAGACCCAGTACTTC
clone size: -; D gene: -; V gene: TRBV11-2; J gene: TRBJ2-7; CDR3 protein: CASSQNSYEQYF; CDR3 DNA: TGTGCCAGCAGCCAAAACTCCTACGAGCAGTACTTC
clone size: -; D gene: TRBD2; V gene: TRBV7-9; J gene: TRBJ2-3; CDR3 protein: CASRPVTSGIRTDTQYF; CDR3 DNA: TGTGCCAGCAGACCTGTGACTAGCGGGATACGCACAGATACGCAGTATTTT
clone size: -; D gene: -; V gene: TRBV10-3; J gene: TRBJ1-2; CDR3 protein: CAISTGSRYGYTF; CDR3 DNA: TGTGCCATCAGTACAGGGAGTAGGTATGGCTACACCTTC
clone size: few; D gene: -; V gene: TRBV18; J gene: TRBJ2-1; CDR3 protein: CASSPNVGGGGYNEQFF; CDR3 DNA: TGTGCCAGCTCACCAAACGTCGGAGGTGGCGGGTACAATGAGCAGTTCTTC
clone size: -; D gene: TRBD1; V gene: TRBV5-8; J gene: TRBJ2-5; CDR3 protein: CASSFPTGGFETQYF; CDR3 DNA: TGTGCCAGCAGCTTCCCGACAGGGGGCTTTGAGACCCAGTACTTC
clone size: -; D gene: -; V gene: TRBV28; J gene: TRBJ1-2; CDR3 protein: CASTQAGRDFKGDYGYTF; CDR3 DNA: TGTGCCAGCACCCAAGCGGGACGAGATTTTAAAGGGGACTATGGCTACACCTTC
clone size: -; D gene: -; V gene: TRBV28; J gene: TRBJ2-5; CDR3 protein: CASQTVQETQYF; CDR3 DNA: TGTGCCAGCCAGACAGTCCAAGAGACCCAGTACTTC